This T cell receptor beta chain was captured by sequencing in a study of blood T cell repertoires in COVID-19. At the level of the study: The study drew acute and convalescent COVID-19 samples from the United States, Italy and Spain. Sources were T cells, B-cell-depleted T cells, or PBMCs; the material itself was cDNA or gDNA.

Per the authors' pipeline: By means of reference gene primer amplification, nucleated cell counts were estimated. The table came from immunoSEQ multiplex PCR; TCRdb's copy has only in-frame clones and leaves some out. The DNA was the basis for D and trimming; V, J and clone size are from that table. The table lists about 93,000 clones, about 80% of them singletons. CDR1 is LNHDA and CDR2 is SQIVND in the germline V gene (reference sequence). This CDR3 spans 15 amino acids. V trimming: 5 bases; J trimming: 4 bases; junction bases outside the gene matches: 4. The sequence was obtained from a human donor in a cohort sampled during active COVID-19. The rearrangement links TRBV19 to TRBJ2-1, with 11 bases matching TRBD2. Sequencing input: peripheral blood. The CDR3 here is CASSRLAGRYNEQFF. Here the CDR3 DNA reads TGTGCCAGTAGTCGACTAGCGGGGCGGTACAATGAGCAGTTCTTC. The variable domain in full, with the rest retrieved from reference TRBV19 and TRBJ2-1, is DGGITQSPKYLFRKEGQNVTLSCEQNLNHDAMYWYRQDPGQGLRLIYYSQIVNDFQKGDIAEGYSVSREKKESFPLTVTSAQKNPTAFYLCASSRLAGRYNEQFFGPGTRLTVL.